The clone carrying this T cell receptor beta chain was counted a few times. The antigen remains unidentified. The data derive from a study of T cell responses to AZD1222 COVID-19 vaccine. Study at large: Samples with a second dose at about 4 or about 12 weeks were pooled together.

This table comes from immunoSEQ multiplex PCR, and its TCRdb copy is limited to in-frame clones, with some not included. The sample holds 100,000 to 120,000 clones, over 75% seen once. CDR3 length: 15 residues. Germline-derived CDR1 and CDR2 are SGDLS and YYNGEE. V dropped 0 bases and J dropped 1 base, with 7 bases sitting between them. The study, taken as a whole, reports: Donors in the cohort were predominantly white British and more often female, and clonal diversity was possibly underestimated. With two AZD1222 doses given, Spike-specific TCR breadth and depth both rose. Only after the peak T cell response were repertoires sampled.

V usage is TRBV9 and J usage is TRBJ2-2; no clear D. The input for sequencing was peripheral blood, taken on day 0 of AZD1222 vaccination. The sequence was obtained from an adult in good health. CDR3 coding DNA: TGTGCCAGCAGCGTAGTAGGGATGAACACCGGGGAGCTGTTTTTT. Its protein product is CASSVVGMNTGELFF.